This T cell receptor (beta chain) was identified during a study of blood T cell repertoires in COVID-19. About the study: Nucleic acid was either cDNA or gDNA, and it came from T cells, B-cell-depleted T cells, or PBMCs.

Per the original data handling: By means of reference gene primer amplification, nucleated cell counts were estimated. Sequenced by immunoSEQ multiplex PCR; TCRdb stores in-frame clones only, minus some. V and J calls and clone size come straight from that table; D and trimming were deduced from the DNA. The sample includes some 250,000 clones, around 88% of them seen just once. The sequence was collected from a man older than 75 with acute or convalescent COVID-19. The sequenced material came from peripheral blood.

CDR3 DNA sequence: TGTGCCAGCAGCTCCTTCGGACAGGGCGGCGAGCAGTACTTC. This translates into CASSSFGQGGEQYF. V gene TRBV7-2 combines with J gene TRBJ2-7; TRBD1 agrees at 8 bases. The CDR3 has 14 amino acids. Looked up from germline, CDR1 is SGHTA and CDR2 is FQGNSA. V was pared by 4 bases and J by 6 bases, with 8 bases of the junction left unmatched.